Listed below are T cell receptor beta chains from one sample, sequenced in a study of CD4+ T cells in melanoma. Clones were read by immunoSEQ multiplex PCR, and TCRdb kept only the in-frame ones, dropping some. Found here are about 11,000 clones, approximately 61% of them singletons; the top ten hold about 14%. Sample: cells from a culture (not recorded whether cultured in vitro). Every receptor here comes from a human donor with melanoma. CDR3s include the opening cysteine and the closing phenylalanine or tryptophan. The D gene is left open where the match is weak. Only some rows state a clone size, as once, few, many or a class for expanded clones.

cdr3_aa cdr3_nt d_call v_call clone_size j_call
CASTKSYGYTF TGTGCCAGCACCAAGAGCTATGGCTACACCTTC . TRBV2 . TRBJ1-2
CASSLRDSPYEQYF TGTGCCAGCAGCCTCCGGGACAGCCCCTACGAGCAGTACTTC TRBD1 TRBV7-8 once TRBJ2-7
CASTDPQPAQYF TGTGCCAGCACCGACCCGCAGCCCGCGCAGTATTTT . TRBV7-9 . TRBJ2-3
CASTRMGAGETQYF TGTGCCAGCACCAGAATGGGCGCGGGGGAGACCCAGTACTTC . TRBV11-2 . TRBJ2-5
CASSLLSGGQETQYF TGTGCCAGCAGTTTGTTATCGGGGGGCCAAGAGACCCAGTACTTC TRBD2 TRBV2 . TRBJ2-5
CASSQVFPGLTSTDTQYF TGCGCCAGCAGCCAAGTTTTTCCAGGGCTTACTAGCACAGATACGCAGTATTTT . TRBV4-1 . TRBJ2-3
CASSLIGRGQPQHF TGTGCCAGCAGCTTAATCGGCCGAGGTCAGCCCCAGCATTTT . TRBV5-6 once TRBJ1-5
CASSLAGTLSGEQYF TGCGCCAGCAGCTTGGCCGGTACCCTTTCGGGGGAGCAGTACTTC . TRBV5-1 once TRBJ2-7
CASSLDNGRGNTIYF TGTGCCAGCAGCTTGGATAATGGGAGGGGAAACACCATATATTTT . TRBV4-2 . TRBJ1-3
CASSLGGINTEAFF TGTGCCAGCAGCTTAGGTGGCATCAACACTGAAGCTTTCTTT . TRBV7-3 once TRBJ1-1
CASRSRDAAEAFF TGTGCCAGCAGATCGAGGGATGCAGCTGAAGCTTTCTTT . TRBV10-3 . TRBJ1-1
CASSLSRSNQPQHF TGTGCCAGTAGTTTGAGCAGAAGCAATCAGCCCCAGCATTTT . TRBV19 few TRBJ1-5
CASSLGLAGGLQETQYF TGTGCCAGCAGCTTGGGGCTAGCGGGGGGCCTCCAAGAGACCCAGTACTTC TRBD2 TRBV5-4 . TRBJ2-5
CAWSVQISYGYTF TGTGCCTGGAGTGTTCAGATCAGCTATGGCTACACCTTC . TRBV30 once TRBJ1-2
CASSLGLSNTIYF TGTGCCAGCAGCTTGGGCTTATCAAACACCATATATTTT . TRBV28 . TRBJ1-3
CASSNGGTEAFF TGTGCCAGCAGCAATGGGGGCACTGAAGCTTTCTTT . TRBV7-3 few TRBJ1-1
CASSQGTVTEAFF TGCGCCAGCAGCCAAGGGACAGTGACTGAAGCTTTCTTT . TRBV4-1 . TRBJ1-1
CASGLVVGHGNTIYF TGTGCTAGTGGTTTGGTAGTGGGGCACGGAAACACCATATATTTT . TRBV12-5 . TRBJ1-3
CASRLGVPGELFF TGTGCCAGCAGATTAGGGGTCCCCGGGGAGCTGTTTTTT . TRBV6-1 . TRBJ2-2
CASSLEISNQPQHF TGTGCCAGCAGCTTAGAGATTAGCAATCAGCCCCAGCATTTT . TRBV7-5 . TRBJ1-5
CASGGTGYNSPLHF TGTGCCAGCGGAGGGACAGGATATAATTCACCCCTCCACTTT TRBD1 TRBV25-1 large TRBJ1-6
CASSVGVRGGDTDTQYF TGTGCCAGCAGCGTAGGAGTACGGGGAGGGGACACAGATACGCAGTATTTT TRBD2 TRBV9 . TRBJ2-3
CSLGTAETQYF TGCAGTTTAGGAACGGCAGAGACCCAGTACTTC . TRBV20-1 few TRBJ2-5
CAISDRTGGGTEAFF TGTGCCATCAGTGATAGGACAGGGGGCGGAACTGAAGCTTTCTTT TRBD1 TRBV10-3 . TRBJ1-1
CAWRPERLTRFYGYTF TGTGCCTGGAGGCCCGAGCGGCTCACCCGCTTTTATGGCTACACCTTC . TRBV30 . TRBJ1-2
CASSSGTSNTGELFF TGTGCCAGCAGTTCCGGGACTTCGAACACCGGGGAGCTGTTTTTT . TRBV2 . TRBJ2-2
CASSFGFKTNNNEQFF TGTGCCAGCAGCTTCGGGTTTAAGACGAACAACAATGAGCAGTTCTTC . TRBV7-8 once TRBJ2-1
CASSLSWGQGYF TGTGCCAGCAGCTTATCGTGGGGACAGGGGTATTTT TRBD1 TRBV7-2 few TRBJ2-3
CASSEALSGGSYEQYF TGTGCCAGCAGTGAAGCGCTTTCGGGCGGATCCTACGAGCAGTACTTC . TRBV6-1 . TRBJ2-7
CASSPGVGRGGNEQFF TGTGCCAGCTCACCCGGCGTGGGTAGGGGTGGCAATGAGCAGTTCTTC . TRBV18 . TRBJ2-1
CASSVASSRTYQETQYF TGTGCCAGCAGCGTAGCCAGCTCCCGAACCTACCAAGAGACCCAGTACTTC . TRBV9 . TRBJ2-5
CASSSLNYRGLGYGYTF TGTGCCAGCAGCTCCCTCAACTACAGGGGGCTAGGGTATGGCTACACCTTC TRBD1 TRBV11-2 few TRBJ1-2
CASSPITTGGSFGYTF TGTGCCAGCTCACCGATCACCACAGGGGGATCTTTCGGCTACACCTTC TRBD1 TRBV18 . TRBJ1-2
CASSPPTRVLGTEAFF TGTGCCAGCTCACCACCAACGAGGGTACTGGGCACTGAAGCTTTCTTT . TRBV18 few TRBJ1-1
CASSDPSDTEAFF TGTGCCAGCAGTGACCCGTCGGACACTGAAGCTTTCTTT . TRBV6-4 . TRBJ1-1
CATSRGGRKDQPQHF TGTGCCACCAGCAGAGGGGGCAGAAAAGATCAGCCCCAGCATTTT . TRBV15 . TRBJ1-5
CASSLYRNTEAFF TGTGCCAGCAGCTTATATAGGAACACTGAAGCTTTCTTT . TRBV7-9 . TRBJ1-1
CASSLGGLSYNEQFF TGTGCCAGCAGCTTGGGGGGGTTATCTTACAATGAGCAGTTCTTC . TRBV5-6 . TRBJ2-1
CASSATGLGYEQYF TGTGCCAGCAGTGCGACAGGGCTTGGCTACGAGCAGTACTTC TRBD1 TRBV2 . TRBJ2-7
CASSFGPNTGELFF TGCGCCAGCAGCTTCGGACCGAACACCGGGGAGCTGTTTTTT . TRBV5-1 . TRBJ2-2
CASSFPVKGTYGYTF TGTGCCAGCAGCTTTCCCGTAAAGGGGACCTATGGCTACACCTTC . TRBV11-1 . TRBJ1-2
CASSEWPSRSTDTQYF TGCGCCAGCAGTGAGTGGCCTAGCCGAAGCACAGATACGCAGTATTTT . TRBV10-1 . TRBJ2-3
CASSFLANYGYTF TGTGCCAGCAGCTTTTTGGCTAACTATGGCTACACCTTC . TRBV9 . TRBJ1-2
CASSPLGQQYGYTF TGTGCCAGCAGCCCCCTAGGACAGCAATATGGCTACACCTTC . TRBV7-9 . TRBJ1-2
CASSARAGPRIQYF TGTGCCAGCAGTGCACGAGCAGGCCCTCGGATTCAGTACTTC . TRBV6-1 . TRBJ2-4
CASSSAAGYNEQFF TGCGCCAGCAGCTCGGCGGCGGGATACAATGAGCAGTTCTTC . TRBV5-1 . TRBJ2-1
CSASGTGAYGYTF TGCAGCGCGTCCGGGACAGGGGCCTATGGCTACACCTTC TRBD1 TRBV29-1 . TRBJ1-2
CASSRIRRLAGIGETQYF TGTGCCAGTAGTAGGATACGAAGACTAGCGGGGATTGGAGAGACCCAGTACTTC TRBD2 TRBV19 few TRBJ2-5
CASSLSVSGYGYTF TGTGCCAGCAGCTTATCCGTCTCCGGTTATGGCTACACCTTC . TRBV7-9 few TRBJ1-2
CASSHSRTGLNTEAFF TGTGCCAGCAGCCATTCCCGGACAGGCTTGAACACTGAAGCTTTCTTT TRBD1 TRBV6-6 once TRBJ1-1
CASSSLGPTEF TGTGCCAGCAGCTCTCTCGGTCCCACCGAATTT . TRBV5-6 . TRBJ1-1
CASSLVEGGYGYTF TGTGCCAGCAGCTTGGTGGAGGGCGGCTATGGCTACACCTTC . TRBV5-8 . TRBJ1-2
CASRTAGTVGGYTF TGTGCCAGCAGGACCGCCGGGACAGTTGGTGGCTACACCTTC TRBD1 TRBV6-5 few TRBJ1-2
CASSPGDNEQFF TGTGCCAGCAGCCCGGGGGACAATGAGCAGTTCTTC . TRBV6-6 . TRBJ2-1
CASSLNRQESYF TGTGCCAGCAGCTTAAATAGACAGGAGTCATACTTC . TRBV7-2 few TRBJ2-7
CTSSQDLDRPSGNTIYF TGCACCAGCAGCCAAGATCTAGACAGGCCCTCTGGAAACACCATATATTTT . TRBV1 . TRBJ1-3
CASSPLAGWNYEQYF TGCGCCAGCAGCCCACTAGCGGGGTGGAACTACGAGCAGTACTTC TRBD2 TRBV4-1 . TRBJ2-7
CASSLAQANYGYTF TGTGCCAGCAGCTTGGCACAGGCTAACTATGGCTACACCTTC . TRBV5-5 once TRBJ1-2
CASRDPGFYGYTF TGTGCCAGCAGAGATCCGGGATTCTATGGCTACACCTTC . TRBV6-1 few TRBJ1-2